In its sample, the clone carrying this TCR beta chain was seen many times. Time point denoted: sample taken at primary tumor resection. Whole RNA came from tumor, nontumor lung or frozen PBMC and was sequenced without being sorted. This specimen belongs to a study of spatial heterogeneity in lung cancer. In germline, CDR1 is KGHSY, CDR2 FQNENV. Between the trimmed V and J ends, which lost 4 bases and 1 base, there was a span of 7 bases. The CDR3 covers 13 residues. MiXCR, applied by TCRdb to the 5' RACE reads, yields one record per CDR3 protein. Found here are 60,000 to 90,000 distinct CDR3 sequences, under 8.5% of them singletons; the top ten hold about 6.8%.

The chain is built from TRBV16 and TRBJ1-2; no clear D gene. The receptor was isolated from a male donor with early-stage non-small cell lung cancer. The source was PBMCs, collected at surgery. In nucleotides, the CDR3 is TGTGCCAGCAGCCGTCAAATTAACTATGGCTACACCTTC. It encodes CASSRQINYGYTF.